This T cell receptor (beta chain) was identified in a study of vaccination effects on CD4 cells after COVID-19. V lost 2 bases and J lost 4, with 13 bases in between. Germline V gives CDR1 SGHDT, CDR2 YYEEEE. This CDR3 region has 16 residues. Antigen-specific CD4+ T cells were expanded with viral peptide pools in the ViraFEST assay before sequencing. Isolation of CD4+ T cells took place after 10 to 11 days of culture. BNT162b2 vaccine or mRNA-1273 vaccine was given to participants in two doses. Cultures got half-medium changes with IL-2 on days 3 and 7. Concerning this clone: Antigen specificity is unknown.

Using immunoSEQ multiplex PCR, the repertoire was profiled, and TCRdb retains in-frame clones only, with some absent. The sample shows more than 13,000 clones, about 75% of them seen only once. The sample in question was CD4+ T cells from PBMCs cultured with HCoV-NL63 spike peptides, obtained after COVID-19 vaccination. The chain combines TRBV5-6 with TRBJ1-6; possible D gene TRBD1, 5 bases. The receptor was derived from a human donor who received a COVID-19 vaccine. This chain's CDR3 is CASSLRDSLYNSPLHF. CDR3 in DNA: TGTGCCAGCAGCTTAAGAGACAGCTTGTATAATTCACCCCTCCACTTT.